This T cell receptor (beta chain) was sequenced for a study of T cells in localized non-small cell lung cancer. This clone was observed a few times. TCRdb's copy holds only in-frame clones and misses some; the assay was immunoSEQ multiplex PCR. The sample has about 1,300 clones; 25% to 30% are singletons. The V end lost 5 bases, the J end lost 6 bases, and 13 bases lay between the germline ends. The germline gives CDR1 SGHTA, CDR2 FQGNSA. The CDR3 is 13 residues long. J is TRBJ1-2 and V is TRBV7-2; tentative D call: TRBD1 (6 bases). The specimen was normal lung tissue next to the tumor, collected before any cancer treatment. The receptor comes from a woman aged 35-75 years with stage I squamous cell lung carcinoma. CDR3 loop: CASSRGQGHGYTF. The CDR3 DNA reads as TGTGCCAGCAGCCGCGGCCAGGGGCATGGCTACACCTTC.